The rows below give T cell receptor beta chains drawn from one sample of a study of CXCR3-negative and CXCR3-positive naive CD8 T cells. TCRdb reworked the 5' RACE reads into one entry per CDR3 protein, no DNA. The sample is made up of about 80,000 distinct CDR3 sequences, and the top ten hold 1.6% of it. The source material was naive CXCR3- CD8+ T cells from blood. These receptors were obtained from a human donor in good health. Some clones in this sample may be carry-over from other donors' samples. Both conserved end residues are part of each CDR3.

V,J,CDR3
TRBV7-2,TRBJ2-2,CASSLEPGYGELFF
TRBV12-3/TRBV12-4,TRBJ1-1,CASSLVWDREEAFF
TRBV5-6,TRBJ2-5,CASSLAGDKETQYF
TRBV4-3,TRBJ2-7,CASSQDPGTTYEQYF
TRBV28,TRBJ2-7,CASTSGDRAAYEQYF
TRBV29-1,TRBJ2-7,CSGLKGQYEQYF
TRBV5-1,TRBJ2-3,CASSLAASGASTDTQYF
TRBV7-9,TRBJ2-7,CASSLTNSYEQYF
TRBV3-1,TRBJ1-2,CASSQVGGAYGYTF
TRBV12-3/TRBV12-4,TRBJ2-1,CASSFGGRYYNEQFF
TRBV29-1,TRBJ2-7,CSVEDTVRYEQYF
TRBV29-1,TRBJ2-7,CSVLTGGSYEQYF
TRBV27,TRBJ2-7,CASSHGAYEQYF
TRBV30,TRBJ2-1,CAWSVPGGQFF
TRBV7-8,TRBJ2-3,CASSPGKAGLTDTQYF
TRBV21-1,TRBJ2-2,CASRGDRGGTGELFF
TRBV7-3,TRBJ2-7,CASSLRQGVDEQYF
TRBV20-1,TRBJ1-1,CSASHRARRVAEAFF
TRBV19,TRBJ1-2,CASSIPNYGYTF
TRBV5-4,TRBJ2-1,CASSLDASGSPPNEQFF
TRBV7-9,TRBJ2-5,CASSLEGIETQYF
TRBV12-3/TRBV12-4,TRBJ2-7,CASTPEDRLISYEQYF
TRBV29-1,TRBJ1-1,CSVEAGAPNTEAFF
TRBV28,TRBJ1-1,CASSWTSPAEAFF
TRBV14,TRBJ1-4,CASSLRTVSNEKLFF
TRBV3-1,TRBJ2-1,CASSQGRQIYNEQFF
TRBV5-1,TRBJ2-7,CASSHKTGTYEQYF
TRBV9,TRBJ2-7,CASSHGGSSYEQYF
TRBV7-9,TRBJ2-7,CASSVRDRDYEQYF
TRBV29-1,TRBJ2-5,CSARNRHQETQYF
TRBV29-1,TRBJ2-7,CSVEDGDAYEQYF
TRBV7-9,TRBJ1-6,CASSPRGAEGYSPLHF
TRBV29-1,TRBJ2-1,CSVPAPGHLYNEQFF
TRBV30,TRBJ2-1,CAWSLARGGDEQFF
TRBV9,TRBJ1-1,CASSVGGRDTEAFF
TRBV14,TRBJ2-1,CASSQVGRWTVNEQFF
TRBV12-3/TRBV12-4,TRBJ2-1,CASSLGTGGHHEQFF
TRBV7-3,TRBJ2-3,CASSAYPTDTQYF
TRBV27,TRBJ1-6,CASSFGRVGNSPLHF
TRBV29-1,TRBJ2-2,CSVLGNWGAGELFF
TRBV6-2/TRBV6-3,TRBJ2-3,CASSWGTDTQYF
TRBV11-3,TRBJ1-1,CASSWDRVTEAFF
TRBV11-3,TRBJ2-2,CASSPFPGTSSTGELFF
TRBV29-1,TRBJ2-7,CSVLGRGTYEQYF
TRBV20-1,TRBJ2-7,CSASGFYEQYF
TRBV7-2,TRBJ2-3,CASSRTDHTAPDTQYF
TRBV29-1,TRBJ2-5,CSVIWTGGETQYF